One sample yielded the 8 T cell receptor beta chains listed below, sequenced in a study of T-cell reconstitution after alpha-beta-depleted transplantation in children. Preparation of the TCRbeta library was carried out with unique molecular identifiers. TCRdb redid the calling of the PCR reads with MiXCR, one entry per CDR3 protein. The sample holds about 240,000 distinct CDR3 sequences; about 26% are singletons and the top ten take roughly 2.5%. Sequenced here: PBMCs, sampled before TCRalphabeta/CD19-depleted stem cell transplant. Receptors originate from a girl aged 2-15 years with Fanconi anemia, due to receive a stem cell transplant.

This clonotype appeared a few times. The rearrangement joins TRBV20-1 to TRBJ2-7, with 12 bases matching TRBD2. CDR1 is DFQATT and CDR2 is SNEGSKA in the germline V gene (reference sequence). This CDR3 is 14 amino acids long. V shed 3 bases and J 3 bases; nucleotides not matched to a gene: 3. This CDR3 is CSASGLAGRYEQYF. The CDR3 DNA follows: TGCAGTGCTAGTGGACTAGCGGGACGCTACGAGCAGTACTTC.

The V and J genes are TRBV29-1 and TRBJ2-3; no clear D gene. Germline V gene sequence: CDR1 SQVTM, CDR2 ANQGSEA. The CDR3 loop spans 13 amino acids. In DNA form, the CDR3 reads TGCGGGTACCGGGTTCCTAGCACAGATACGCAGTATTTT. This sequence encodes CGYRVPSTDTQYF.

This clonotype occurred a few times. The chain links TRBV4-1 to TRBJ2-1, with D unclear. V was shortened by 7 bases and J by 0 bases, with 7 bases between the two germline ends. Germline CDR1 MGHRA, CDR2 YSYEKL. The CDR3 has 13 amino acids. The DNA of the CDR3 is TGCGCCAGCACCGAGAGCTCCTACAATGAGCAGTTCTTC. This codes for CASTESSYNEQFF.

At least ten counts were recorded for this clonotype. This chain connects TRBV12-3 or TRBV12-4 to TRBJ1-5; perhaps TRBD1 as D (6 bases). The germline V and J ends were trimmed by 5 bases and 1 base, with 12 bases remaining between them. The CDR3 totals 15 residues. DNA of the CDR3: TGTGCCAGCAGTCCTCGAGGGGGGAGCAATCAGCCCCAGCATTTT. Its protein product is CASSPRGGSNQPQHF.

This clonotype was recorded at least ten times. The V gene is TRBV12-3 or TRBV12-4, the J gene TRBJ1-5; no clear D. CDR3 length equals 14 residues. The V end was cut by 3 bases, the J end by 0 bases, with 6 bases between. The CDR3 DNA sequence: TGTGCCAGCAGTTTGCTGGGTAGCAATCAGCCCCAGCATTTT. It encodes CASSLLGSNQPQHF.

The chain is built from TRBV20-1 and TRBJ2-3, with 8 bases fitting TRBD1. Germline assignment: CDR1 DFQATT and CDR2 SNEGSKA (reference sequence). The CDR3 spans 15 residues. J was trimmed by 2 bases and V by 3 bases; bases with no gene match: 7. CDR3 sequence (DNA): TGCAGTGCTAGCTTGGACAGGGAATTCACAGATACGCAGTATTTT. This translates into CSASLDREFTDTQYF.

This clonotype was seen repeatedly, ten times or more. The chain combines TRBV5-1 with TRBJ2-7; a possible D gene is TRBD1 (5 bases). This CDR3 spans 14 amino acids. The V gene lost 0 bases and the J gene lost 0 bases, with 7 bases spanning the gap. CDR1 and CDR2 (germline): SGHRS, YFSETQ. Written as DNA, the CDR3 is TGCGCCAGCAGCTTGGGGACACCCTCCTACGAGCAGTACTTC. Its protein is CASSLGTPSYEQYF.

In its sample, this clonotype was seen many times. V is TRBV29-1 and J is TRBJ2-7; no clear D. CDR1 and CDR2 from the germline V gene are SQVTM and ANQGSEA. The CDR3 runs 13 residues. Trimming took 4 bases from V and 1 from J, leaving 11 bases between them. The CDR3 nucleotides read TGCAGCGTTGGCCAGATGGATTCCTACGAGCAGTACTTC. This encodes CSVGQMDSYEQYF.